This TCR beta chain was identified during a study of technical replicates of blood from a few donors. V was cut by 4 bases and J by 1 base, with 11 bases left in between. Germline V gene lookup returns CDR1 KGHSH and CDR2 LQKENI. This CDR3 has 14 residues. Here immunoSEQ multiplex PCR was the method, and the copy in TCRdb shows in-frame clones only, minus some. This sample yields more than 75,000 clones, of which 96% are seen a single time; more than 0.35% belongs to the top ten. The sequencing input was T cells isolated from PBMCs. The source is a human donor in good health. This chain uses TRBV18 with TRBJ2-7; a possible D gene is TRBD1 (5 bases). The chain's CDR3 is CASSLRQYSYEQYF. In nucleotides, the CDR3 is TGTGCCAGCTCACTAAGACAGTATTCCTACGAGCAGTACTTC.